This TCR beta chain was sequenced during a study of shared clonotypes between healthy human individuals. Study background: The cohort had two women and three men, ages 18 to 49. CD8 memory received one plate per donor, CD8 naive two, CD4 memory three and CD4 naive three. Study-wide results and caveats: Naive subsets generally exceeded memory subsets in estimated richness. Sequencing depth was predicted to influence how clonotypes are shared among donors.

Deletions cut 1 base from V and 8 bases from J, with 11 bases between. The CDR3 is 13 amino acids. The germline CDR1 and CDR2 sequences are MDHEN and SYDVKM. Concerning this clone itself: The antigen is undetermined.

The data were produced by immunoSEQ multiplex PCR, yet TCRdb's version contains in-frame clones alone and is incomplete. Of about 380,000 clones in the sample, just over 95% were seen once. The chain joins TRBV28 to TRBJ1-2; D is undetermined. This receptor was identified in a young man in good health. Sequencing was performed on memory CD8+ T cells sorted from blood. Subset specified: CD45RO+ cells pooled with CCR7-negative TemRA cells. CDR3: CASSLLRWGGYTF. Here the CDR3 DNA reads TGTGCCAGCAGTTTATTGCGGTGGGGAGGCTACACCTTC.